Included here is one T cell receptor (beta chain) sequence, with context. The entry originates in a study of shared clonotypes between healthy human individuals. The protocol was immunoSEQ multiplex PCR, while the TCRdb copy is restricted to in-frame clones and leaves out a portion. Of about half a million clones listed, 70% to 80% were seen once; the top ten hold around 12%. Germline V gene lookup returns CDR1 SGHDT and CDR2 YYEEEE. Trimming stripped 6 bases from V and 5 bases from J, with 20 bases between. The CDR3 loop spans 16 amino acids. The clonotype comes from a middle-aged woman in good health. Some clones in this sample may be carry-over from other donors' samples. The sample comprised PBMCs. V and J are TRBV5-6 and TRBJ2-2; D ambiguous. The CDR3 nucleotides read TGTGCCAGCATTTCCCTCTACAGTTTTAGTACCGGGGAGCTGTTTTTT. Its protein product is CASISLYSFSTGELFF.